A selection of T cell receptor beta chains follows, all from one sample in a study of CD8 T cells in Susac syndrome. TCRdb re-called the immunoSEQ multiplex PCR reads with MiXCR, one entry per CDR3 protein. The table lists 92,000 or so distinct CDR3 sequences, roughly 96% of them singletons. The sample comprised CD8+ T cells from PBMCs. These receptors originate from a human donor with Susac syndrome. CDR3s include the opening cysteine and the closing phenylalanine or tryptophan. A D gene is named only where the DNA matches it firmly. Size tells how often a clone was seen (once, few, many) or the class of an expanded clone, and some rows leave it out.

V	J	D	size	DNA	CDR3
TRBV9	TRBJ2-6	TRBD2	.	TGTGCCAGCAGCGTAGGGGTCGGGAGGGCCACTGGGGCCAACGTCCTGACTTTC	CASSVGVGRATGANVLTF
TRBV20-1	TRBJ1-5	.	once	TGCAGTGCAACTCCGGGACCTAATCAGCCCCAGCATTTT	CSATPGPNQPQHF
TRBV2	TRBJ2-3	TRBD2	.	TGTGCCAGCAGTGAAGCGCGTGGTGGGCTAGCGGGGGGAACAGATACGCAGTATTTT	CASSEARGGLAGGTDTQYF
TRBV5-4	TRBJ2-5	.	.	TGTGCCAGCAGCCGGGACGCGTCGGTGGAGACCCAGTACTTC	CASSRDASVETQYF
TRBV13	TRBJ2-7	.	.	TGTGCCAGCACCAACCAGGGGAGGGCCTACGAGCAGTACTTC	CASTNQGRAYEQYF
TRBV9	TRBJ2-3	TRBD2	.	TGTGCCAGCAGCAGCCGGGCGGGGGGGCCCCAAGATACGCAGTATTTT	CASSSRAGGPQDTQYF
TRBV4-3	TRBJ2-7	TRBD1	.	TGCGCCAGCAGCCAAGGGACAGGGGTGGACGAGCAGTACTTC	CASSQGTGVDEQYF
TRBV25-1	TRBJ2-7	.	.	TGTGCCAGCAGTCTCGGTACCTACGAGCAGTACTTC	CASSLGTYEQYF
TRBV20-1	TRBJ2-5	TRBD2	.	TGCTCCAGCCCCGTAAGCGGGGGAGTCCAAGAGACCCAGTACTTC	CSSPVSGGVQETQYF
TRBV30	TRBJ2-7	.	.	TGTGCCTGGAGTAAGTATGCGGATTCCTACGAGCAGTACTTC	CAWSKYADSYEQYF
TRBV9	TRBJ2-5	TRBD2	.	TGTGCCAGCAGCGTGGTGACTAGCGGGGTACAAGAGACCCAGTACTTC	CASSVVTSGVQETQYF
TRBV7-2	TRBJ1-6	TRBD1	.	TGTGCCAGCAGCCCCGACAGGGGGCATTCACCCCTCCACTTT	CASSPDRGHSPLHF
TRBV20-1	TRBJ1-3	.	.	TGCAGTGCTAGAGTGTTGGAGCGGTCTGGAAACACCATATATTTT	CSARVLERSGNTIYF
TRBV20-1	TRBJ2-3	TRBD2	.	TGCAGTGCTAGAGATTGGGACGGGGGGGCAGGAGATACGCAGTATTTT	CSARDWDGGAGDTQYF
TRBV12-3/TRBV12-4	TRBJ1-1	.	.	TGTGCCAGCAGGTCACCGGGACAACTAGCCGAAGCTTTCTTT	CASRSPGQLAEAFF
TRBV20-1	TRBJ1-2	TRBD1	.	TGCAGTGCTAGAAATACAGGGGCGAACTATGGCTACACCTTC	CSARNTGANYGYTF
TRBV7-9	TRBJ2-7	.	.	TGTGCCAGCAGCTTAGAACCAGGGAGGTCCTACGAGCAGTACTTC	CASSLEPGRSYEQYF
TRBV9	TRBJ1-2	.	.	TGTGCCAGCAGCCCTCGTGCAGGCTACACCTTC	CASSPRAGYTF
TRBV19	TRBJ1-5	.	.	TGTGCCAGTAGTATGGGGGGCCGTCGTCATTTT	CASSMGGRRHF
TRBV20-1	TRBJ2-1	TRBD2	.	TGCAGTGCTATCGGACTAGCGGGGGGGAGCTCCTACAATGAGCAGTTCTTC	CSAIGLAGGSSYNEQFF
TRBV12-3/TRBV12-4	TRBJ2-7	.	.	TGTGCCAGCGCAGGTTACTACGAGCAGTACTTC	CASAGYYEQYF
TRBV10-2	TRBJ1-2	.	.	TGCGCCAGCAGTGTAGACGGGCAGGATGGCTACACCTTC	CASSVDGQDGYTF
TRBV20-1	TRBJ2-1	.	.	TGCAGTGCTGTAGCGGTAGGGGCCATTTCCTACAATGAGCAGTTCTTC	CSAVAVGAISYNEQFF
TRBV6-2/TRBV6-3	TRBJ1-2	.	.	TGTGCCAGCACCGTAATTCCGTCTAACTATGGCTACACCTTC	CASTVIPSNYGYTF
TRBV6-2/TRBV6-3	TRBJ1-1	.	.	TGTGCCAGCGGTGACTGGAACACTGAAGCTTTCTTT	CASGDWNTEAFF
TRBV30	TRBJ1-2	.	.	TGTGCCTGGAGCCTCATGGGGGGAGGCTATGGCTACACCTTC	CAWSLMGGGYGYTF
TRBV4-1	TRBJ2-1	TRBD1	.	TGCGCCAGCAGCTCAGGGGGACAGCACCTGTACAATGAGCAGTTCTTC	CASSSGGQHLYNEQFF
TRBV5-6	TRBJ2-7	TRBD1	.	TGTGCCAGCAGCGGGGACAGGGGGCTCAACGAGCAGTACTTC	CASSGDRGLNEQYF
TRBV20-1	TRBJ1-5	.	once	TGCAGTGCTAGAGGGATAGGGAGTATCGGCAATCAGCCCCAGCATTTT	CSARGIGSIGNQPQHF
TRBV11-2	TRBJ2-3	.	.	TGTGCCAGCAGCTTAGATCTCGTTCAGGGGTCCACAGATACGCAGTATTTT	CASSLDLVQGSTDTQYF
TRBV30	TRBJ2-5	.	.	TGTGCCTGGAGCGCAACCGCGGGGCTCCCGACCCAGTACTTC	CAWSATAGLPTQYF
TRBV19	TRBJ1-5	.	.	TGTGCCAGCTGGGAACAGGACAATCAGCCCCAGCATTTT	CASWEQDNQPQHF
TRBV30	TRBJ1-2	TRBD1	.	TGTGCCTGGGGGTATGGGACAGGGAGAGCTCGGGGCTACACCTTC	CAWGYGTGRARGYTF
TRBV27	TRBJ2-7	TRBD1	.	TGTGCCAGCAGAACCGGGACAGGAACCTACGAGCAGTACTTC	CASRTGTGTYEQYF
TRBV30	TRBJ2-4	TRBD1	.	TGTGCCTGGGGACAGGGAGTTTACAAAAACATTCAGTACTTC	CAWGQGVYKNIQYF
TRBV7-3	TRBJ2-5	TRBD2	.	TGTGCCAGCAGCTCCGCGGGGGGGAGGTCGGAGACCCAGTACTTC	CASSSAGGRSETQYF
TRBV6-1	TRBJ1-6	TRBD1	.	TGTGCCAGCAGTGAAATTGACAGGGTAAATTCACCCCTCCACTTT	CASSEIDRVNSPLHF
TRBV15	TRBJ2-7	.	.	TGTGCCACCAGCAGAGATTTCCCCCGTGCGGACGAGCAGTACTTC	CATSRDFPRADEQYF
TRBV30	TRBJ2-2	.	.	TGTGCCTGTACCTCAAATTCCGGGGAGCTGTTTTTT	CACTSNSGELFF
TRBV28	TRBJ1-1	TRBD1	.	TGTGCCAGCAGTACTTACGGGGGACAGGGGCGAATGAACACTGAAGCTTTCTTT	CASSTYGGQGRMNTEAFF
TRBV20-1	TRBJ2-5	TRBD2	.	TGCAGTGCTAGGACTAGCGGGGGCGCCTGGGAGACCCAGTACTTC	CSARTSGGAWETQYF
TRBV20-1	TRBJ1-5	TRBD1	.	TGCAGTGCTAGAGATCCTCTCTTTCTATCAGGGGGAAATCAGCCCCAGCATTTT	CSARDPLFLSGGNQPQHF
TRBV12-3/TRBV12-4	TRBJ1-2	.	.	TGTGCCAGCAGTTTGGGTCAGACCATAAACTATGGCTACACCTTC	CASSLGQTINYGYTF
TRBV30	TRBJ1-4	TRBD1	.	TGTGCCTGGGTCCCGGACAGGGCGAATGAAAAACTGTTTTTT	CAWVPDRANEKLFF
TRBV20-1	TRBJ2-7	TRBD2	.	TGCAGTGCCCGAAGCCGGACTAGGTCCTACGAGCAGTACTTC	CSARSRTRSYEQYF